This TCR beta chain was captured in a study of beta chain features in type 1 diabetes. Trimming removed 2 bases from V and 4 bases from J; junction bases left unmatched: 6. Germline V lookup: CDR1 SNHLY, CDR2 FYNNEI. This CDR3 is 15 amino acids long. The sequenced template was cDNA made from the entire isolated RNA. Only in-frame clones appear in the TCRdb table, and some are missing; sequencing was by immunoSEQ multiplex PCR. The table lists 200,000 to 250,000 clones, 25% to 35% of them singletons, with 3.5% to 4% in the top ten. This clone has at least ten counts. Sequences were obtained from central memory CD4+ T cells from blood. This TCR came from a man aged 25-45 years in good health. The chain combines TRBV2 with TRBJ2-7, with 9 bases aligning to TRBD2. This CDR3 is CASSEKREARYEQYF. The CDR3 region has the DNA TGTGCCAGCAGTGAAAAGCGGGAGGCTCGGTACGAGCAGTACTTC.